This entry concerns a single TCR beta chain. As yet, its antigen is unknown. This sample was taken from a study of CD8+ T cells in alopecia areata. Regarding the study as a whole: While tofacitinib was given, many expanded lesional clones persisted in scalp and blood.

This CDR3 is 14 amino acids long. V lost 0 bases, J lost 0 bases, and 7 bases lay in between. CDR1 is SGDLS and CDR2 is YYNGEE in the germline V gene. It was cDNA, reverse transcribed from extracted RNA, that served as the sequencing template. Sequenced by immunoSEQ multiplex PCR; TCRdb stores in-frame clones only, minus some. In the table there are approximately 100,000 clones, just under 60% of which are singletons. Indicated treatment: oral pan-JAK inhibitor, 5-10 mg twice daily. Alopecia areata patients provided lesional scalp punch biopsies and peripheral blood. V usage is TRBV9 and J usage is TRBJ2-7; no clear D. The source of this sequence is a human donor with alopecia areata. The sequenced sample was CD8+ T cells sorted from blood, obtained at approximately week 60, from a patient treated with tofacitinib. The CDR3 region has the DNA TGTGCCAGCAGCGTAGGAGAGTCCTCCTACGAGCAGTACTTC. This translates into CASSVGESSYEQYF.